The 19 T cell receptor beta chains listed next were all sequenced from one sample in a study of control samples from healthy donors and cancer patients. Sequenced by immunoSEQ multiplex PCR; TCRdb stores in-frame clones only, minus some. The sample lists 120,000 or so clones; around 87% were seen once. Sequenced sample: blood. Source of these receptors: a man between 40 and 49 years old in good health.

V usage is TRBV6-6 and J usage is TRBJ1-2; D is uncertain. The CDR3 contains 13 residues. Germline lookup yields CDR1 MNHNY and CDR2 SVGAGI (reference sequence). The V end lost 6 bases, the J end lost 1 base, and 9 bases lay between the germline ends. The CDR3 bases are TGTGCCAGCAGAACTACAGTTAACTATGGCTACACCTTC. Its protein product is CASRTTVNYGYTF.

The genes are TRBV15 and TRBJ2-3, with TRBD2 as a possible D gene (6 bases). Looked up from germline, CDR1 is LNHNV and CDR2 is YYDKDF (reference sequence). CDR3 length: 16 residues. The V gene lost 5 bases and the J gene lost 5 bases, with 20 bases spanning the gap. The CDR3 coding sequence is TGTGCCACCAGCGCCCGATCGGGGCTAGCGCTAGATACGCAGTATTTT. Amino acids: CATSARSGLALDTQYF.

The V and J genes are TRBV24-1 and TRBJ2-3; TRBD2 matches at 10 bases. Germline loops: CDR1 KGHDR, CDR2 SFDVKD. The CDR3 is 16 residues long. Trimming removed 1 base from V and 4 bases from J; junction bases left unmatched: 4. CDR3 sequence: CATSDFSGGNADTQYF. For the CDR3, the DNA is TGTGCCACCAGTGATTTTAGCGGGGGGAACGCAGATACGCAGTATTTT.

This clone has more than one count but fewer than ten. The gene calls are TRBV19 and TRBJ1-5; maybe TRBD1 (5 bases). Trimming shortened V by 5 bases and J by 5 bases, and 16 bases separated the two germline ends. The germline V gene has CDR1 LNHDA and CDR2 SQIVND (reference sequence). The CDR3 extends over 15 amino acids. The CDR3 loop reads CASSAGRGNDQPQHF. CDR3 DNA sequence: TGTGCCAGTAGTGCGGGCCGGGGGAACGATCAGCCCCAGCATTTT.

The chain uses TRBV7-9 and TRBJ2-1; D remains unclear. This CDR3 is built from 14 residues. CDR1 is SEHNR and CDR2 is FQNEAQ in the germline V gene (reference sequence). V lost 5 bases and J 7 bases, leaving 15 bases between the germline ends. The CDR3, as DNA: TGTGCCAGCAGCATACTAACAGTTTTAAATGAGCAGTTCTTC. Residues: CASSILTVLNEQFF.

The rearrangement joins TRBV4-1 to TRBJ1-3, with D possibly matching TRBD1 (6 bases). The germline gives CDR1 MGHRA, CDR2 YSYEKL. V lost 0 bases and J lost 0, with 12 bases in between. The CDR3 consists of 17 residues. The CDR3 DNA reads as TGCGCCAGCAGCCAAGAAAGGGGGACTTACTCTGGAAACACCATATATTTT. This gives the protein CASSQERGTYSGNTIYF.

The V and J genes are TRBV5-4 and TRBJ2-2; D ambiguous. With 4 bases removed from V and 5 bases from J, the gap between germline ends came to 12 bases. The CDR3 length is 14 residues. CDR1 is SGHNT, CDR2 YYREEE, per germline (reference sequence). The CDR3 coding sequence is TGTGCCAGCAGCCCGGTCCCGTGGACCGGGGAGCTGTTTTTT. As protein: CASSPVPWTGELFF. Full variable domain (rest looked up from reference TRBV5-4 and TRBJ2-2): ETGVTQSPTHLIKTRGQQVTLRCSSQSGHNTVSWYQQALGQGPQFIFQYYREEENGRGNFPPRFSGLQFPNYSSELNVNALELDDSALYLCASSPVPWTGELFFGEGSRLTVL.

This sequence joins TRBV7-9 and TRBJ1-1; D call uncertain. V was pared by 7 bases and J by 7 bases, with 16 bases between. CDR1 SEHNR and CDR2 FQNEAQ come from the germline V gene (reference sequence). This CDR3 spans 13 amino acids. Here the CDR3 DNA reads TGTGCCAGCAACCCGGGGTCGCGGGGTGAAGCTTTCTTT. This sequence encodes CASNPGSRGEAFF.

This chain connects TRBV5-1 to TRBJ2-2, with D tentatively TRBD1 or TRBD2 (5 bases each). The ends were cut back, 4 bases at V and 4 bases at J, with 17 bases in the middle. The CDR3 length is 16 residues. Germline V gene sequence: CDR1 SGHRS, CDR2 YFSETQ. The CDR3 sequence: CASSLFSEGTTGELFF. The CDR3 DNA reads as TGCGCCAGCAGCCTCTTCTCTGAGGGGACCACCGGGGAGCTGTTTTTT.

The V call is TRBV9, the J call TRBJ2-5, with D tentatively TRBD1 (5 bases). Germline V gives CDR1 SGDLS, CDR2 YYNGEE. The length of the CDR3 is 14 residues. The V gene lost 0 bases and the J gene lost 5 bases, with 11 bases spanning the gap. The CDR3: CASSVEAGMETQYF. The CDR3 bases are TGTGCCAGCAGCGTAGAGGCAGGGATGGAGACCCAGTACTTC.

The chain carries TRBV10-3 and TRBJ2-7, with 8 bases identical to TRBD1. J was trimmed by 1 base and V by 4 bases; bases with no gene match: 9. Germline V lookup: CDR1 ENHRY, CDR2 SYGVKD. CDR3 length equals 16 residues. CDR3 nucleotides: TGTGCCATCAGTGCGGGGGACAGGACCTTTTCCTACGAGCAGTACTTC. Translation gives CAISAGDRTFSYEQYF.

The J gene is TRBJ2-1, the V gene TRBV5-4; D is perhaps TRBD2 (6 bases). CDR1 is SGHNT and CDR2 is YYREEE in the germline V gene (reference sequence). The CDR3 consists of 13 residues. V was shortened by 2 bases and J by 7 bases, with 10 bases between the two germline ends. The CDR3 spells CASSFWGDNEQFF. The CDR3 nucleotides are TGTGCCAGCAGCTTTTGGGGGGATAATGAGCAGTTCTTC.

V is TRBV6-2 or TRBV6-3 and J is TRBJ1-4; D not certain. CDR3 length: 14 amino acids. Germline values: CDR1 MNHEY, CDR2 SVGEGT. Trimming took 2 bases from V and 7 from J, leaving 11 bases between them. The DNA for the CDR3 is TGTGCCAGCAGTTACGGAGGGATCGGTGAAAAACTGTTTTTT. It encodes CASSYGGIGEKLFF.

This clone was seen a single time. This chain links TRBV18 with TRBJ2-3; D ambiguous. CDR3 length equals 14 residues. Germline V gene sequence: CDR1 KGHSH, CDR2 LQKENI. The V gene lost 6 bases and the J gene lost 3 bases, with 13 bases spanning the gap. CDR3 loop: CASSQASGTDTQYF. The CDR3 region has the DNA TGTGCCAGCTCCCAGGCTAGTGGGACAGATACGCAGTATTTT. Full variable domain (remainder filled in from reference TRBV18 and TRBJ2-3): NAGVMQNPRHLVRRRGQEARLRCSPMKGHSHVYWYRQLPEEGLKFMVYLQKENIIDESGMPKERFSAEFPKEGPSILRIQQVVRGDSAAYFCASSQASGTDTQYFGPGTRLTVL.

The rearrangement links TRBV5-1 to TRBJ1-2; D is possibly TRBD1 (6 bases). Germline CDR1 is SGHRS and CDR2 is YFSETQ. There are 13 residues in the CDR3. V was clipped by 4 bases and J by 3 bases, with 10 bases between them. CDR3 nucleotide sequence: TGCGCCAGCAGCCCACAGGGTGACTATGGCTACACCTTC. This translates into CASSPQGDYGYTF.

The chain joins TRBV19 to TRBJ1-3, with no clear D. V was trimmed by 3 bases and J by 1 base, leaving 13 bases between them. CDR1 is LNHDA and CDR2 is SQIVND in the germline V gene (reference sequence). CDR3 length: 16 amino acids. The CDR3 reads CASSMEVGLSGNTIYF. In DNA, the CDR3 is TGTGCCAGTAGTATGGAGGTCGGGTTATCTGGAAACACCATATATTTT. The full variable domain, in which reference TRBV19 and TRBJ1-3 provide the parts outside the CDR3, is DGGITQSPKYLFRKEGQNVTLSCEQNLNHDAMYWYRQDPGQGLRLIYYSQIVNDFQKGDIAEGYSVSREKKESFPLTVTSAQKNPTAFYLCASSMEVGLSGNTIYFGEGSWLTVV.

CDR3 DNA: TGCGCCAGCAGTGGGGAGGGTCTGAACACCGGGGAGCTGTTTTTT. It specifies CASSGEGLNTGELFF. The chain joins TRBV10-1 to TRBJ2-2, with TRBD2 matching over 7 bases. CDR3 length: 15 residues. The V gene's germline CDR1 is WNHNN and CDR2 SYGVQD (reference sequence). With 4 bases clipped from V and 1 base from J, the junction kept 3 bases outside the gene matches.

As DNA, the CDR3 is TGTGCCAGCAGAGCAACAGGGGGCGGGAACACTGAAGCTTTCTTT. Amino acid sequence: CASRATGGGNTEAFF. V usage is TRBV6-4 and J usage is TRBJ1-1, with 9 bases identical to TRBD1. From germline, CDR1 is MRHNA and CDR2 SNTAGT. This CDR3 has 15 amino acids. J lost 1 base, V lost 6 bases, and 6 bases had no gene match.

The chain recombines TRBV6-4 with TRBJ2-3; D is unclear. The germline V gene has CDR1 MRHNA and CDR2 SNTAGT. V gave up 4 bases and J gave up 2 bases, with 7 bases separating them. The CDR3 is 13 amino acids. CDR3 in amino acids: CASSGESTDTQYF. CDR3 DNA: TGTGCCAGCAGTGGAGAGTCCACAGATACGCAGTATTTT.